Below are 3 T cell receptor beta chains sequenced from a single sample in a study of T cell repertoires in cytomegalovirus infection. Their antigen targets remain unknown. Using its own MiXCR run on the reads, TCRdb lists one record per CDR3 protein. The sample shows about 700,000 distinct CDR3 sequences, 30% to 40% of them seen only once. Sequencing used cultured PBMCs, obtained from culture after CMV antigen stimulation. Receptors originate from a human donor in good health (CMV status not recorded). Some clones in this sample may be carry-over from other donors' samples.

This clonotype has a count of ten or more. The chain carries TRBV7-8 and TRBJ2-1; 13 bases align to TRBD2. CDR3 length: 16 amino acids. CDR1 is SGHVS and CDR2 is FQNEAQ in the germline V gene. V lost 4 bases, J lost 2 bases, and 2 bases stayed unmatched. The CDR3 DNA is TGTGCCAGCAGCTCAGGACTAGCGGGGGCCTACAATGAGCAGTTCTTC. The encoded protein is CASSSGLAGAYNEQFF. Full variable domain (remainder filled in from reference TRBV7-8 and TRBJ2-1): GAGVSQSPRYKVAKRGQDVALRCDPISGHVSLFWYQQALGQGPEFLTYFQNEAQLDKSGLPSDRFFAERPEGSVSTLKIQRTQQEDSAVYLCASSSGLAGAYNEQFFGPGTRLTVL.

This clonotype was detected ten times or more. This chain links TRBV7-2 with TRBJ2-1, with D possibly TRBD2 on 7 matching bases. The CDR3 totals 15 residues. The germline V gene encodes CDR1 SGHTA and CDR2 FQGNSA. V was shortened by 3 bases and J by 7 bases, with 16 bases between the two germline ends. The CDR3 DNA is TGTGCCAGCAGCTTGCGCGGGAGCCAGGGGAATGAGCAGTTCTTC. Protein sequence: CASSLRGSQGNEQFF. Drawing the rest from reference TRBV7-2 and TRBJ2-1, the complete variable domain is GAGVSQSPSNKVTEKGKDVELRCDPISGHTALYWYRQSLGQGLEFLIYFQGNSAPDKSGLPSDRFSAERTGGSVSTLTIQRTQQEDSAVYLCASSLRGSQGNEQFFGPGTRLTVL.

In DNA form, the CDR3 reads TGTGCCAGCAGTTTAGGGTCAGGCATGGCAAATACGCAGTATTTT. Protein: CASSLGSGMANTQYF. J is TRBJ2-3 and V is TRBV28; the D is unclear. V was trimmed by 2 bases and J by 7 bases, leaving 16 bases between them. CDR3 length: 15 amino acids. CDR1 MDHEN and CDR2 SYDVKM come from the germline V gene.